The source of this TCR beta chain is a study of T cell repertoires in cytomegalovirus infection. Study context: Indications came from public TCR beta signatures; they pointed to CMV infection and to a matching HLA type. Notes on the study in general: Totalled public TCR beta family frequency picked out people who carried CMV plus the relevant HLA. Clonotypes of TCR beta that were HLA-C-restricted and CMV-specific dominated the ex vivo response.

TCRdb re-analysed the reads in MiXCR, keeping a single row per CDR3 protein. Of roughly 230,000 distinct CDR3 sequences detected, approximately 7% appear once; the ten largest clones hold about 6.5%. Germline V lookup: CDR1 DFQATT, CDR2 SNEGSKA (reference sequence). The CDR3 has 14 amino acids. V lost 6 bases and J lost 0; bases outside the gene matches: 8. This clonotype was detected ten times or more. What it binds is unknown. The sequence came from a human donor in good health (CMV status not recorded). Some clones in this sample may be carry-over from other donors' samples. The chain combines TRBV20-1 with TRBJ2-7; 7 nucleotides match TRBD1. The source material was PBMCs. DNA of the CDR3: TGCAGTGCCTCAGACAGGGTATCCTCCTACGAGCAGTACTTC. Translation: CSASDRVSSYEQYF.